This T cell receptor (beta chain) emerged from a study of blood T cell repertoires in COVID-19. Study-wide background: Sample material is recorded as cDNA or gDNA derived from T cells, B-cell-depleted T cells, or PBMCs.

Participants, about 18 to 95 years old, spanned 25 or so US areas. The protocol was immunoSEQ multiplex PCR, while the TCRdb copy is restricted to in-frame clones and leaves out a portion. The sample consists of 150,000 to 200,000 clones, over 70% of them appearing once. Germline CDR1 SQVTM, CDR2 ANQGSEA. This CDR3 spans 13 amino acids. V was clipped by 4 bases and J by 3 bases, with 12 bases between them. The chain combines TRBV29-1 with TRBJ1-2; unclear D gene. The source material was PBMCs or T cells enriched from blood (not recorded which). The clonotype was recovered from a woman between 40 and 55 years old with acute COVID-19. CDR3 bases: TGCAGCGTTGCCCCAGTCCGGGACTATGGCTACACCTTC. Its translation is CSVAPVRDYGYTF.